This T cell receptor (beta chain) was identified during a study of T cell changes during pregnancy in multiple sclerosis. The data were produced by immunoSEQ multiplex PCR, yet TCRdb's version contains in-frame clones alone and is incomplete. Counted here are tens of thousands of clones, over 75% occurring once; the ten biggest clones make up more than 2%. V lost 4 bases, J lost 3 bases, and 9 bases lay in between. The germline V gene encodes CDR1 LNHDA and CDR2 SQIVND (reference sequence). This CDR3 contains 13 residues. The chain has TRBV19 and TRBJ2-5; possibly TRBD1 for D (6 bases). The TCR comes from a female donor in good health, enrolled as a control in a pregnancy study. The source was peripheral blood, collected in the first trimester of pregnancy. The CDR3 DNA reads TGTGCCAGTAGTAGGGGACAAGAAGAGACCCAGTACTTC. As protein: CASSRGQEETQYF.